These 23 T cell receptor beta chains share one sample of origin, sequenced in a study of low-dose radiotherapy and immunotherapy resistance in tumors. Alpha and beta chains were covered, as first-strand cDNA relied on TRAV- and TRBV-specific primers. With a V-primer adapter and a constant-region primer, TCRs were amplified for 20 PCR cycles. TCRdb passed the reads through MiXCR, listing each CDR3 protein once. The repertoire holds approximately 7,800 distinct CDR3 sequences, with approximately 57% as singletons. These receptors were collected from a human donor with advanced metastatic prostate, ovarian, gallbladder or colorectal cancer (not recorded which). This table probably holds off-target reads from a library built for another chain.

V and J are TRBV6-5 and TRBJ2-7; weak D call: TRBD1 (6 bases). The V and J ends lost 1 base and 2 bases respectively, with 9 bases between them. The CDR3 is 14 amino acids. Germline V lookup: CDR1 MNHEY, CDR2 SVGAGI. CDR3 loop: CASSYWDTAYEQYF. CDR3 nucleotides: TGTGCCAGCAGTTACTGGGACACAGCCTACGAGCAGTACTTC.

V usage is TRBV18 and J usage is TRBJ2-2; D is ambiguous. CDR3 length: 15 residues. Germline-derived CDR1 and CDR2 are KGHSH and LQKENI. Trimming stripped 3 bases from V and 5 bases from J, with 13 bases between. The CDR3 DNA reads as TGTGCCAGCTCACCTACCCAGACCGAGACCGGGGAGCTGTTTTTT. It yields the protein CASSPTQTETGELFF.

On this clonotype: Relative to the germline gene, one junction end is altered; a read error may explain this. This chain joins TRBV5-3 and TRBJ2-7; D not resolved. TRBV5-3 has ORF status, its function being uncertain. The CDR3 runs to 13 residues. The CDR3 region is CASSSFGTYEQYF. In DNA form, the CDR3 reads TGTGCCAGCAGCTCATTCGGAACCTACGAGCAGTACTTC.

This chain connects TRBV7-2 to TRBJ2-3, with TRBD2 as a possible D gene (6 bases). This CDR3 is 14 amino acids long. Trimming left V 1 base short and J 11 bases short, with 16 bases between. CDR1 and CDR2 (germline): SGHTA, FQGNSA. The CDR3 bases are TGTGCCAGCAGCTTAGTATTCGGCGGGGTTATGCAGTATTTT. Translating it yields CASSLVFGGVMQYF.

This chain uses TRBV12-3 or TRBV12-4 with TRBJ2-2; no definite D call. CDR3 size: 14 residues. The V end was cut by 6 bases, the J end by 0 bases, with 8 bases between. Written as DNA, the CDR3 is TGTGCCAGCAGAGGATCAGCGAACACCGGGGAGCTGTTTTTT. It is translated as CASRGSANTGELFF.

There are a few counts of this clonotype. The chain recombines TRBV27 with TRBJ2-7; TRBD2 might be the D (5 bases). Germline V gene lookup returns CDR1 MNHEY and CDR2 SMNVEV (reference sequence). CDR3 length: 14 residues. V lost 5 bases and J lost 7, with 18 bases in between. Written as DNA, the CDR3 is TGTGCCAGCAGTCCGTATGATGTCGGGGAAGAGCAGTACTTC. Its protein product is CASSPYDVGEEQYF.

The chain links TRBV24-1 to TRBJ2-7, with D possibly TRBD1 on 6 matching bases. This CDR3 region has 15 residues. V lost 3 bases and J 1 base, leaving 12 bases between the germline ends. CDR1 is KGHDR and CDR2 is SFDVKD in the germline V gene. The DNA of the CDR3 is TGTGCCACCAGTGATCCGGACAGCTCGTCCTACGAGCAGTACTTC. Translated: CATSDPDSSSYEQYF.

Only one count was recorded for this clonotype. This chain uses TRBV12-3 or TRBV12-4 with TRBJ1-1; D perhaps matches TRBD1 (5 bases). V lost 6 bases to trimming and J lost 4 bases, with 12 bases between them. This CDR3 comprises 13 residues. CDR3 nucleotides: TGTGCCAGCAGATCGACAGCTAGCACTGAAGCTTTCTTT. This gives the protein CASRSTASTEAFF.

In its sample, this clonotype was seen a few times. The chain has TRBV9 and TRBJ2-1; 7 bases match TRBD1. Germline V gene sequence: CDR1 SGDLS, CDR2 YYNGEE. Unmatched junction bases numbered 8, after V lost 3 bases and J lost 2 bases. This CDR3 comprises 16 residues. CDR3 in DNA: TGTGCCAGCAGCGAAACGGGACAGCCGGCCTACAATGAGCAGTTCTTC. It codes for CASSETGQPAYNEQFF.

This chain connects TRBV5-1 to TRBJ2-7; D is possibly TRBD1 (6 bases). The V gene lost 2 bases and the J gene lost 5 bases, with 8 bases spanning the gap. The CDR3 runs 12 residues. Germline V gene sequence: CDR1 SGHRS, CDR2 YFSETQ. CDR3: CASSLQGDEQYF. CDR3 sequence (DNA): TGCGCCAGCAGCTTACAGGGTGACGAGCAGTACTTC.

This chain joins TRBV5-1 and TRBJ2-1, with 11 positions matching TRBD2. V was clipped by 0 bases and J by 12 bases; unmatched bases: 8. Germline V lookup: CDR1 SGHRS, CDR2 YFSETQ. CDR3 length equals 15 residues. The CDR3 region is CASSLAPGLADGQFF. The DNA of the CDR3 is TGCGCCAGCAGCTTGGCTCCGGGACTAGCGGACGGGCAGTTCTTC.

This rearrangement joins TRBV29-1 to TRBJ2-2; D is undetermined. This CDR3 spans 11 amino acids. V lost 4 bases and J lost 7, with 7 bases in between. The germline CDR1 and CDR2 sequences are SQVTM and ANQGSEA. In nucleotides, the CDR3 is TGCAGCGTTGCCGGTGGCGGGGAGCTGTTTTTT. It yields the protein CSVAGGGELFF.

The chain uses TRBV12-5 and TRBJ1-5; no clear D gene. V lost 3 bases, J lost 0 bases, and 12 bases lay in between. Germline V gene lookup returns CDR1 LGHNT and CDR2 FRNRAP. CDR3 length: 16 residues. CDR3 coding DNA: TGTGCTAGTGGTTTAGGCAGGCGCAATAGCAATCAGCCCCAGCATTTT. It encodes CASGLGRRNSNQPQHF.

DNA for the CDR3: TGTGCCAGTAGGGCGGACAGGGCCACCGGGGAGCTGTTTTTT. Residues: CASRADRATGELFF. The rearrangement uses TRBV19 and TRBJ2-2; TRBD1 aligns across 8 bases. After removal of 6 bases from V and 4 bases from J, the junction contained 4 bases not matched to a gene. CDR1 is LNHDA and CDR2 is SQIVND in the germline V gene (reference sequence). The CDR3 spans 14 residues.

The chain combines TRBV2 with TRBJ2-3, with 7 bases aligning to TRBD1. V shed 6 bases and J 2 bases; nucleotides not matched to a gene: 8. This CDR3 has 15 amino acids. CDR1 is SNHLY, CDR2 FYNNEI, per germline. The CDR3 protein is CASSSTGTDTDTQYF. CDR3 in DNA: TGTGCCAGCAGCTCGACAGGGACGGACACAGATACGCAGTATTTT. The variable domain in full, completed from reference TRBV2 and TRBJ2-3, reads EPEVTQTPSHQVTQMGQEVILRCVPISNHLYFYWYRQILGQKVEFLVSFYNNEISEKSEIFDDQFSVERPDGSNFTLKIRSTKLEDSAMYFCASSSTGTDTDTQYFGPGTRLTVL.

This clonotype was seen a single time. V usage is TRBV5-1 and J usage is TRBJ2-2; possibly TRBD2 for D (5 bases). Trimming removed 6 bases at V and 0 bases at J, with 12 bases between. CDR1 is SGHRS and CDR2 is YFSETQ in the germline V gene. The CDR3 is 15 residues long. The CDR3 protein is CASNLRGANTGELFF. DNA of the CDR3: TGCGCCAGCAACCTACGGGGAGCGAACACCGGGGAGCTGTTTTTT.

The gene calls are TRBV6-5 and TRBJ2-2; weak D call: TRBD1 (5 bases). CDR1 and CDR2 (germline): MNHEY, SVGAGI. The CDR3 consists of 17 residues. V was trimmed by 9 bases and J by 9 bases, leaving 29 bases between them. In DNA form, the CDR3 reads TGTGCCAGTTACACGGCCAGGGCCCGGGCTGGGCTATGGGAGCTGTTTTTT. This encodes CASYTARARAGLWELFF.

The chain recombines TRBV29-1 with TRBJ2-2; D gene uncertain. There are 11 residues in the CDR3. The germline CDR1 and CDR2 sequences are SQVTM and ANQGSEA. V was pared by 7 bases and J by 6 bases, with 9 bases between. As DNA, the CDR3 is TGCAGCGGCCTAACGTCCGGGGAGCTGTTTTTT. This translates into CSGLTSGELFF.

This clonotype has more than one count but fewer than ten. The chain joins TRBV12-3 or TRBV12-4 to TRBJ1-3; D possibly corresponds to TRBD1 (5 bases). This CDR3 is built from 15 residues. Deletions cut 3 bases from V and 0 bases from J, with 9 bases between. This CDR3 is CASSLSGSSGNTIYF. In DNA form, the CDR3 reads TGTGCCAGCAGTTTGTCAGGGAGCTCTGGAAACACCATATATTTT.

This clonotype was observed once. V gene TRBV30 combines with J gene TRBJ2-2; unclear D gene. The CDR3 consists of 13 residues. Germline CDR1 GTSNPN, CDR2 SVGIG (reference sequence). Trimming took 5 bases from V and 0 from J, leaving 7 bases between them. The CDR3 bases are TGTGCCTGGCAAGTGTCGAACACCGGGGAGCTGTTTTTT. This codes for CAWQVSNTGELFF.

This chain uses TRBV28 with TRBJ2-2, with 12 bases that match TRBD2. The CDR3 length is 18 residues. Losses at the gene ends were 4 bases for V and 4 bases for J; bases not matched to a gene: 10. The germline gives CDR1 MDHEN, CDR2 SYDVKM. Here the CDR3 reads CASSSMRLAGASTGELFF. The CDR3 nucleotides are TGTGCCAGCAGTTCTATGCGACTAGCGGGAGCTAGCACCGGGGAGCTGTTTTTT.

Concerning this clonotype: An end of the junction differs from the germline gene, which may be a read error. The V call is TRBV4-1, the J call TRBJ2-1, with D maybe TRBD2 (5 bases). The CDR3 consists of 16 residues. From germline, CDR1 is MGHRA and CDR2 YSYEKL. In DNA, the CDR3 is TGCGCCAGCAGCCAAACACACGGACTCTCCTACGATGAGCAGTTCTTC. It encodes CASSQTHGLSYDEQFF.

The V gene is TRBV11-2, the J gene TRBJ2-5; weak D call: TRBD2 (6 bases). Germline-derived CDR1 and CDR2 are SGHAT and FQNNGV. The CDR3 is 15 amino acids. Trimming removed 5 bases from V and 5 bases from J, with 18 bases in between. CDR3 sequence: CASSLALALGETQYF. CDR3 DNA sequence: TGTGCCAGCAGCCTCGCCCTAGCGTTGGGTGAGACCCAGTACTTC.